This T cell receptor beta chain was sequenced in a study of OX40 agonist ivuxolimab in advanced cancers. On the study more broadly: Patients were infused with ivuxolimab every 2 weeks at 0.01 to 10 mg/kg. Prior anti-PD-1, anti-PD-L1 or anti-CTLA-4 therapy did not bar entry, and about 40% had some.

The assay was immunoSEQ multiplex PCR, and TCRdb's table has in-frame clones only and misses some. The sample consists of roughly 77,000 clones, more than 80% of them appearing once. V gave up 4 bases and J gave up 5 bases, with 14 bases separating them. Germline assignment: CDR1 SEHNR and CDR2 FQNEAQ (reference sequence). The CDR3 consists of 15 residues. Here the sequenced sample was CD4+ or CD8+ T cells sorted from blood, taken in a trial of the OX40 agonist ivuxolimab. This TCR was recovered from an adult with an advanced solid tumor such as melanoma, head and neck, liver or kidney cancer. This chain uses TRBV7-9 with TRBJ1-4; possibly TRBD1 for D (6 bases). The DNA of the CDR3 is TGTGCCAGCAGCTCACCGACAGGTCCAAATGAAAAACTGTTTTTT. Its protein is CASSSPTGPNEKLFF.